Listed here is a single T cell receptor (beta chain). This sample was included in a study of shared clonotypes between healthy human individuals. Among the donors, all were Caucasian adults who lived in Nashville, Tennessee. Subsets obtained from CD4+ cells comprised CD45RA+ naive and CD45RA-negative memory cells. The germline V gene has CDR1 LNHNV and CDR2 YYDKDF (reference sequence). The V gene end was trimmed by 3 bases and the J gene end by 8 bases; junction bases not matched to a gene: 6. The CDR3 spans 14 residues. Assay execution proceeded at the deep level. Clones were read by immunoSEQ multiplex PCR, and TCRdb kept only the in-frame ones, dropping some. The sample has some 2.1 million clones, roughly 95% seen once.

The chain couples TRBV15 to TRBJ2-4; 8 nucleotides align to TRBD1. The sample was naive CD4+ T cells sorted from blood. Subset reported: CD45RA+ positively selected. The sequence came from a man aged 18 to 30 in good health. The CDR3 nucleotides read TGTGCCACCAGCAGTTCAGGGGGCGGTTACATTCAGTACTTC. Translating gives CATSSSGGGYIQYF. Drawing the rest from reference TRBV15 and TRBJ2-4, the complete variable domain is DAMVIQNPRYQVTQFGKPVTLSCSQTLNHNVMYWYQQKSSQAPKLLFHYYDKDFNNEADTPDNFQSRRPNTSFCFLDIRSPGLGDTAMYLCATSSSGGGYIQYFGAGTRLSVL.